Following are 3 T cell receptor beta chains from one sample sequenced in a study. TCRdb processed the RT-PCR reads anew with MiXCR; each CDR3 protein has one entry. The sample carries about 700,000 distinct CDR3 sequences, around 14% recorded once. The sequenced sample was memory CD4+ T cells from blood. The origin of the receptors is a female donor in good health, serving as a healthy control.

This clonotype was found a few times. The chain uses TRBV27 and TRBJ1-5; TRBD1 aligns across 9 bases. V was clipped by 5 bases and J by 4 bases; unmatched bases: 6. From germline, CDR1 is MNHEY and CDR2 SMNVEV (reference sequence). The CDR3 spans 15 residues. The CDR3, as DNA: TGTGCCAGCAGTAACAGGGGGCGCAGGAATCAGCCCCAGCATTTT. Amino acid sequence: CASSNRGRRNQPQHF.

This clonotype was seen only once. The gene calls are TRBV6-2 or TRBV6-3 and TRBJ1-1; no clear D gene. The CDR3 is 12 amino acids. Germline CDR1 and CDR2: MNHEY and SVGEGT. V was clipped by 2 bases and J by 2 bases, with 3 bases between them. This CDR3 reads CASSYVNTEAFF. CDR3 nucleotides: TGTGCCAGCAGTTACGTAAACACTGAAGCTTTCTTT.

The chain uses TRBV7-2 and TRBJ2-2, with TRBD1 as a possible D gene (6 bases). CDR1 and CDR2 (germline): SGHTA, FQGNSA. The CDR3 has 16 amino acids. The ends were cut back, 9 bases at V and 1 base at J, with 18 bases in the middle. CDR3 in DNA: TGTGCCAGTAGTACCGAGACAGGCTGGAACACCGGGGAGCTGTTTTTT. Translation gives CASSTETGWNTGELFF.